This is a list of T cell receptor beta chains from one sample in a study of T cell repertoires in cytomegalovirus infection. From the reads, TCRdb called clonotypes with MiXCR, one entry per CDR3 protein. The table includes 150,000 to 200,000 distinct CDR3 sequences, roughly an eighth detected once. What was sequenced was PBMCs. These receptors all stem from a human donor in good health (CMV status not recorded). Some clones in this sample may be carry-over from other donors' samples. The CDR3 runs from the conserved cysteine through the conserved F or W. A D gene is named only where the DNA matches it firmly. Size tells how often a clone was seen (once, few, many) or the class of an expanded clone, and some rows leave it out.

CDR3: CASSSTSGSGNEQFF
DNA: TGTGCCAGCAGCTCGACTAGCGGGAGTGGCAATGAGCAGTTCTTC
J: TRBJ2-1
size: many
V: TRBV7-3
D: TRBD2

CDR3: CASRVAGGSTDTQYF
DNA: TGTGCCAGCAGAGTAGCGGGAGGGAGCACAGATACGCAGTATTTT
J: TRBJ2-3
size: NA
V: TRBV7-2
D: TRBD2

CDR3: CASTRGLAGLGEQFF
DNA: TGTGCCAGTACCCGGGGGCTAGCGGGTCTCGGTGAGCAGTTCTTC
J: TRBJ2-1
size: NA
V: TRBV19
D: TRBD2

CDR3: CASSHRDRDNEQFF
DNA: TGTGCCAGCAGCCACCGGGACAGGGACAATGAGCAGTTCTTC
J: TRBJ2-1
size: many
V: TRBV11-3
D: TRBD1

CDR3: CASRAAGTGYGYTF
DNA: TGTGCCAGCAGAGCCGCGGGGACAGGTTATGGCTACACCTTC
J: TRBJ1-2
size: few
V: TRBV2
D: TRBD1

CDR3: CATGVMENTIYF
DNA: TGTGCCACCGGGGTGATGGAAAACACCATATATTTT
J: TRBJ1-3
size: few
V: TRBV6-6
D: NA

CDR3: CSVATGGDQPQHF
DNA: TGCAGCGTTGCCACAGGGGGGGATCAGCCCCAGCATTTT
J: TRBJ1-5
size: few
V: TRBV29-1
D: TRBD1

CDR3: CASGTRTGMAEAFF
DNA: TGTGCTAGTGGTACCCGGACAGGGATGGCTGAAGCTTTCTTT
J: TRBJ1-1
size: many
V: TRBV12-5
D: TRBD1

CDR3: CASTQRLAGVATQYF
DNA: TGTGCCAGCACTCAAAGGCTAGCGGGAGTAGCGACCCAGTACTTC
J: TRBJ2-5
size: once
V: TRBV28
D: TRBD2

CDR3: CASSLGRGNSPLHF
DNA: TGTGCCAGCAGCTTAGGCCGGGGGAATTCACCCCTCCACTTT
J: TRBJ1-6
size: NA
V: TRBV11-2
D: NA

CDR3: CASRDRARGGYTF
DNA: TGTGCCAGCAGAGACAGGGCGCGAGGAGGCTACACCTTC
J: TRBJ1-2
size: few
V: TRBV6-5
D: TRBD1

CDR3: CASSLRLAGGGEQYF
DNA: TGTGCCAGCAGCCTTCGACTAGCGGGAGGGGGGGAGCAGTACTTC
J: TRBJ2-7
size: many
V: TRBV7-2
D: TRBD2

CDR3: CASSYLIGQGRTDTQYF
DNA: TGTGCCAGCAGTTACCTCATCGGACAGGGGCGCACAGATACGCAGTATTTT
J: TRBJ2-3
size: NA
V: TRBV6-2/TRBV6-3
D: TRBD1

CDR3: CASSLVGVNTEAFF
DNA: TGTGCCAGCAGCTTAGTTGGCGTGAACACTGAAGCTTTCTTT
J: TRBJ1-1
size: many
V: TRBV7-2
D: NA

CDR3: CASSLTSGVYNEQFF
DNA: TGTGCCAGCAGTTTAACTAGCGGGGTCTACAATGAGCAGTTCTTC
J: TRBJ2-1
size: many
V: TRBV12-3/TRBV12-4
D: TRBD2

CDR3: CASSQQRNTEAFF
DNA: TGTGCCAGCAGTCAGCAGCGGAACACTGAAGCTTTCTTT
J: TRBJ1-1
size: NA
V: TRBV6-6
D: NA

CDR3: CSAKRGASYEQYF
DNA: TGCAGTGCTAAACGCGGGGCCTCCTACGAGCAGTACTTC
J: TRBJ2-7
size: few
V: TRBV20-1
D: NA

CDR3: CSVEATGFGELFF
DNA: TGCAGCGTTGAGGCCACAGGGTTCGGGGAGCTGTTTTTT
J: TRBJ2-2
size: few
V: TRBV29-1
D: NA

CDR3: CASSYLPPDRTNQPQHF
DNA: TGTGCCAGCAGTTACCTCCCACCGGACAGGACCAATCAGCCCCAGCATTTT
J: TRBJ1-5
size: many
V: TRBV6-5
D: TRBD1

CDR3: CASGFGSPDTQYF
DNA: TGTGCTAGTGGTTTCGGGAGCCCAGATACGCAGTATTTT
J: TRBJ2-3
size: NA
V: TRBV12-5
D: NA

CDR3: CASSVTGGRDNEQFF
DNA: TGTGCCAGCAGCGTGACGGGAGGTCGGGACAATGAGCAGTTCTTC
J: TRBJ2-1
size: few
V: TRBV9
D: TRBD2

CDR3: CASSRDKSYEQYF
DNA: TGTGCCAGTAGCCGGGACAAGTCCTACGAGCAGTACTTC
J: TRBJ2-7
size: few
V: TRBV19
D: NA

CDR3: CASSQVVTDVFRTEAFF
DNA: TGTGCCAGCAGCCAAGTCGTGACAGACGTCTTTCGGACTGAAGCTTTCTTT
J: TRBJ1-1
size: NA
V: TRBV3-1
D: NA

CDR3: CASAGQNTEAFF
DNA: TGTGCCAGCGCGGGACAGAACACTGAAGCTTTCTTT
J: TRBJ1-1
size: NA
V: TRBV28
D: NA

CDR3: CASSWRGRNNSPLHF
DNA: TGTGCCAGCAGTTGGCGTGGCCGAAACAATTCACCCCTCCACTTT
J: TRBJ1-6
size: many
V: TRBV28
D: NA

CDR3: CASSYTSQDRFSYEQYF
DNA: TGTGCCAGCAGCTATACTTCTCAGGACAGGTTCTCCTACGAGCAGTACTTC
J: TRBJ2-7
size: NA
V: TRBV11-2
D: TRBD1

CDR3: CASSQAGLMNTEAFF
DNA: TGCGCCAGCAGCCAAGCCGGCCTCATGAACACTGAAGCTTTCTTT
J: TRBJ1-1
size: many
V: TRBV4-1
D: NA

CDR3: CASMGRNQPQHF
DNA: TGTGCCAGCATGGGTCGCAATCAGCCCCAGCATTTT
J: TRBJ1-5
size: NA
V: TRBV2
D: NA

CDR3: CAVGKGLTGANVLTF
DNA: TGTGCCGTCGGCAAGGGACTGACTGGGGCCAACGTCCTGACTTTC
J: TRBJ2-6
size: many
V: TRBV28
D: NA

CDR3: CSVEAEGSYEQYF
DNA: TGCAGCGTTGAGGCGGAGGGCTCCTACGAGCAGTACTTC
J: TRBJ2-7
size: NA
V: TRBV29-1
D: NA

CDR3: CSVAGQIGNTIYF
DNA: TGCAGCGTTGCAGGGCAGATCGGAAACACCATATATTTT
J: TRBJ1-3
size: few
V: TRBV29-1
D: NA

CDR3: CASSGQLRYEKLFF
DNA: TGTGCCAGCAGCGGACAGTTGAGATATGAAAAACTGTTTTTT
J: TRBJ1-4
size: NA
V: TRBV25-1
D: NA

CDR3: CASSLVKMNTEAFF
DNA: TGTGCCAGCAGTTTGGTGAAGATGAACACTGAAGCTTTCTTT
J: TRBJ1-1
size: many
V: TRBV12-3/TRBV12-4
D: NA

CDR3: CASSERLGGNQPQHF
DNA: TGTGCCAGCAGTGAAAGGCTGGGGGGCAATCAGCCCCAGCATTTT
J: TRBJ1-5
size: many
V: TRBV2
D: NA

CDR3: CASSYSGGPVYEQYF
DNA: TGTGCCAGCAGTTACTCGGGCGGGCCTGTCTACGAGCAGTACTTC
J: TRBJ2-7
size: many
V: TRBV6-6
D: NA

CDR3: CASSPPTGTAYEQYF
DNA: TGTGCCAGCAGCCCCCCGACGGGGACGGCCTACGAGCAGTACTTC
J: TRBJ2-7
size: NA
V: TRBV7-9
D: NA

CDR3: CASSPLAGESDTQYF
DNA: TGTGCCAGCAGCCCCCTAGCGGGGGAGTCAGATACGCAGTATTTT
J: TRBJ2-3
size: many
V: TRBV7-6
D: TRBD2

CDR3: CSVAGGTSYEQYF
DNA: TGCAGCGTCGCCGGGGGGACCTCCTACGAGCAGTACTTC
J: TRBJ2-7
size: NA
V: TRBV29-1
D: TRBD2

CDR3: CASRAGTGGFKFF
DNA: TGTGCCAGCAGAGCCGGGACAGGGGGGTTTAAGTTCTTC
J: TRBJ2-1
size: NA
V: TRBV2
D: TRBD1

CDR3: CASSHRRPFQSTDTQYF
DNA: TGTGCCAGCAGCCATCGCAGACCGTTTCAAAGCACAGATACGCAGTATTTT
J: TRBJ2-3
size: few
V: TRBV14
D: NA

CDR3: CASSVGQGAHGNTIYF
DNA: TGTGCCAGCAGCGTGGGACAGGGGGCGCATGGAAACACCATATATTTT
J: TRBJ1-3
size: many
V: TRBV5-6
D: TRBD1

CDR3: CASRSVIPNQPQHF
DNA: TGTGCCAGTAGGTCAGTAATCCCCAATCAGCCCCAGCATTTT
J: TRBJ1-5
size: NA
V: TRBV19
D: NA

CDR3: CASSQRQGASYEQYF
DNA: TGCGCCAGCAGCCAAAGACAGGGGGCAAGTTACGAGCAGTACTTC
J: TRBJ2-7
size: many
V: TRBV4-1
D: TRBD1

CDR3: CSAEGPGGYEQYF
DNA: TGCAGTGCTGAGGGACCAGGGGGCTACGAGCAGTACTTC
J: TRBJ2-7
size: few
V: TRBV20-1
D: TRBD1

CDR3: CASSLSGATSYEQYF
DNA: TGTGCCAGCAGCTTAAGCGGGGCGACCTCCTACGAGCAGTACTTC
J: TRBJ2-7
size: many
V: TRBV7-2
D: TRBD2